These 27 T cell receptor beta chains came from one sample sequenced in a study of HIV-infected patients and healthy controls. cDNA was made from approximately 0.55 ug RNA using alpha and beta constant primers. Using multiplexing indices, alpha and beta chain libraries were generated apart by chain-specific third strand synthesis. TCRdb re-derived calls from the 5' RACE reads in MiXCR, one entry per CDR3 protein. This table has about 8,000 distinct CDR3 sequences, around 6.7% appearing once. Roughly three months, about 14 weeks, into antiretroviral therapy, follow-up blood was collected. The repertoire came from unfractionated whole blood and reflected all unsorted peripheral T cells. Sample: blood, taken during antiretroviral therapy. The receptors were sampled from an adult with HIV infection.

This clonotype was observed many times. Being off target in a library aimed at alpha chains, this beta chain has a size of little meaning. The genes are TRBV28 and TRBJ2-7, with TRBD1 matching over 8 bases. Trimming cost V 4 bases and J 2 bases; bases outside gene matches: 7. The CDR3 contains 15 residues. The germline V gene encodes CDR1 MDHEN and CDR2 SYDVKM. The CDR3 protein is CASSSTGTGTYEQYF. In DNA form, the CDR3 reads TGTGCCAGCAGTTCAACCGGGACAGGCACCTACGAGCAGTACTTC.

This clonotype was found many times. This beta chain is a stray sequence in a library constructed for alpha chains; its clone size is not meaningful. The CDR3 DNA follows: TGTGCCAGCATTCTGACAGGGGGGAACACTGAAGCTTTCTTT. This translates into CASILTGGNTEAFF. The rearrangement uses TRBV6-2 or TRBV6-3 and TRBJ1-1; 9 bases agree with TRBD1. Germline CDR1 is MNHEY and CDR2 is SVGEGT. The CDR3 is made up of 14 amino acids. V dropped 7 bases and J dropped 1; count of bases not matched to a gene: 4.

In this sample, this clonotype turned up many times. This beta chain represents an off-target read in a library built for alpha chains; its size is of limited meaning. The chain combines TRBV12-3 or TRBV12-4 with TRBJ1-3, with no clear D. The V end was cut by 1 base, the J end by 2 bases, with 6 bases between. The CDR3 is made up of 14 amino acids. CDR3 amino acids: CASSLVVPGNTIYF. The CDR3 nucleotides read TGTGCCAGCAGTTTAGTGGTCCCTGGAAACACCATATATTTT.

This clonotype was picked up a small number of times. This beta chain appears as a stray read in a library generated for alpha chains; its size is not informative. The V and J genes are TRBV3-1 and TRBJ2-5, with 11 bases that match TRBD2. This CDR3 region has 16 residues. V gave up 3 bases and J gave up 1 base; unmatched junction bases: 4. Looked up from germline, CDR1 is LGHDT and CDR2 is YNNKEL (reference sequence). The CDR3 nucleotides read TGTGCCAGCAGCCACTCTAGCGGGGGGCCCCAAGAGACCCAGTACTTC. Encoded protein: CASSHSSGGPQETQYF.

This clonotype is termed medium-sized. This beta chain is a stray read from a library made for alpha chains; its abundance is not meaningful. The chain couples TRBV5-1 to TRBJ2-5; 7 positions match TRBD2. This CDR3 spans 14 amino acids. J gave up 3 bases and V 2 bases, and 4 bases lay outside the gene matches. Germline loops: CDR1 SGHRS, CDR2 YFSETQ. CDR3 sequence (DNA): TGCGCCAGCAGCTTAGCGGGATTTGAAGAGACCCAGTACTTC. Translation gives CASSLAGFEETQYF.

This clonotype is termed medium-sized. This beta chain came through as a stray read in a library set up for alpha chains, and its size says little. The chain recombines TRBV6-1 with TRBJ2-7; maybe TRBD2 (5 bases). CDR3 length: 13 amino acids. The ends were cut back, 8 bases at V and 0 bases at J, with 11 bases in the middle. Germline V gene lookup returns CDR1 MNHNS and CDR2 SASEGT. The CDR3 bases are TGTGCCAGCGAAGAGGGAAGCTCCTACGAGCAGTACTTC. This encodes CASEEGSSYEQYF.

Within the sample, this clonotype is medium-sized. As an off-target read in a library built for alpha chains, this beta chain has a frequency of little significance. The V gene is TRBV7-9, the J gene TRBJ2-3; unclear D gene. The CDR3 is made up of 14 amino acids. Germline-derived CDR1 and CDR2 are SEHNR and FQNEAQ (reference sequence). V was clipped by 5 bases and J by 5 bases, with 14 bases between them. CDR3 amino acids: CASSPSNVGDTQYF. CDR3 bases: TGTGCCAGCAGCCCCAGTAATGTAGGAGATACGCAGTATTTT.

Within the sample, this clonotype is medium-sized. A library made for alpha chains picked up this beta chain off target, so its size means little. The rearrangement uses TRBV20-1 and TRBJ2-4; D ambiguous. Germline lookup yields CDR1 DFQATT and CDR2 SNEGSKA (reference sequence). Trimming took off 2 bases at V and 3 bases at J, with 8 bases between the two ends. CDR3 size: 13 residues. CDR3: CSARWGDKNIQYF. CDR3 DNA sequence: TGCAGTGCTAGATGGGGTGACAAAAACATTCAGTACTTC.

This clonotype was picked up many times. The library was prepared for alpha chains; this beta chain is a stray read, so its frequency means little. This rearrangement joins TRBV6-5 to TRBJ2-2, with 8 bases identical to TRBD1. The germline CDR1 and CDR2 sequences are MNHEY and SVGAGI. V was clipped by 6 bases and J by 6 bases; unmatched bases: 9. This CDR3 has 15 residues. The CDR3 sequence is CASRFGQGAAGELFF. In DNA, the CDR3 is TGTGCCAGCAGATTCGGGCAGGGGGCGGCCGGGGAGCTGTTTTTT.

This clonotype was counted at least ten times. The library was designed around alpha chains, so this beta chain is a stray read whose abundance carries little weight. CDR3 DNA sequence: TGTGCCAGCAGCTACCCGCTAGCGCCCACAGATACGCAGTATTTT. Encoded protein: CASSYPLAPTDTQYF. V usage is TRBV7-8 and J usage is TRBJ2-3; tentatively, D is TRBD2 (6 bases). V shed 4 bases and J shed 2 bases, with 13 bases lying between them. Germline CDR1 is SGHVS and CDR2 is FQNEAQ. The CDR3 length is 15 residues.

As concerns this clonotype: This beta chain is off target for a library built for alpha chains, so its abundance means little. V usage is TRBV6-5 and J usage is TRBJ2-5, with 10 positions matching TRBD2. This CDR3 is built from 14 residues. The junction had 1 base not matched to a gene; V was cut back by 6 bases and J by 0 bases. Germline V gives CDR1 MNHEY, CDR2 SVGAGI. In nucleotides, the CDR3 is TGTGCCAGCAGGGGACTAGCGAACCAAGAGACCCAGTACTTC. Protein product: CASRGLANQETQYF.

This clonotype showed up many times. A library made for alpha chains picked up this beta chain off target, so its size means little. The genes are TRBV29-1 and TRBJ2-3, with 9 bases aligning to TRBD1. Germline V gives CDR1 SQVTM, CDR2 ANQGSEA. The CDR3 length is 12 residues. The ends lost 5 bases at V and 5 bases at J; junction bases unmatched: 2. In DNA form, the CDR3 reads TGCAGCGTTCGGACAGGGGTAGATACGCAGTATTTT. It yields the protein CSVRTGVDTQYF.

This clonotype appeared many times. This beta chain slipped into a library made for alpha chains as a stray read, so its size is not meaningful. The V gene is TRBV7-9, the J gene TRBJ2-3; D remains unclear. The CDR3 length is 15 residues. V was trimmed by 1 base and J by 1 base, leaving 9 bases between them. Germline loops: CDR1 SEHNR, CDR2 FQNEAQ (reference sequence). CDR3 loop: CASSLVADRTDTQYF. In DNA form, the CDR3 reads TGTGCCAGCAGCTTAGTGGCGGACCGCACAGATACGCAGTATTTT.

This clonotype came up many times. Since the library was made to target alpha chains, this beta chain is a stray read and its abundance is not meaningful. V is TRBV15 and J is TRBJ2-3; TRBD2 matches at 11 bases. The germline CDR1 and CDR2 sequences are LNHNV and YYDKDF (reference sequence). The CDR3 is 12 amino acids. The CDR3, as DNA: TGTGCTAGCGGGGGGGACACAGATACGCAGTATTTT. Residues: CASGGDTDTQYF.

This clonotype was seen many times. Little can be read into the size of this beta chain, an off-target read in a library designed for alpha chains. The chain recombines TRBV9 with TRBJ2-3; the match to TRBD2 covers 10 bases. CDR3 length equals 15 residues. The germline V gene has CDR1 SGDLS and CDR2 YYNGEE. The trim removed 4 bases at V and 5 bases at J, leaving 7 bases unmatched. CDR3 nucleotides: TGTGCCAGCAGCTCCTTAGCGGGAGGCCGAGATACGCAGTATTTT. Translation gives CASSSLAGGRDTQYF. Complete variable domain (other parts from reference TRBV9 and TRBJ2-3): DSGVTQTPKHLITATGQRVTLRCSPRSGDLSVYWYQQSLDQGLQFLIQYYNGEERAKGNILERFSAQQFPDLHSELNLSSLELGDSALYFCASSSLAGGRDTQYFGPGTRLTVL.

This clonotype is judged medium-sized (0.01 to 0.1%). Little can be read into the size of this beta chain, an off-target read in a library designed for alpha chains. The chain's CDR3 is CASSEEGYRGDTQYF. CDR3 in DNA: TGCGCCAGCAGCGAAGAGGGCTACCGGGGAGATACGCAGTATTTT. The chain recombines TRBV5-1 with TRBJ2-3, with TRBD2 as a possible D gene (5 bases). Germline V CDR1 and CDR2: SGHRS, YFSETQ. The CDR3 consists of 15 residues. V was clipped by 4 bases and J by 5 bases, with 17 bases between them.

This clonotype came up many times. The size of this beta chain means little, since it is a stray read in a library made for alpha chains. The chain carries TRBV20-1 and TRBJ2-7; no firm D call. The CDR3 extends over 10 amino acids. The V end lost 6 bases, the J end lost 4 bases, and 7 bases lay between the germline ends. In germline, CDR1 is DFQATT, CDR2 SNEGSKA (reference sequence). The CDR3 DNA is TGCAGTGCAATCGAATACGAGCAGTACTTC. This gives the protein CSAIEYEQYF.

Judged by abundance, this clonotype is medium-sized. This beta chain was picked up by a library intended for alpha chains and is off target, so its count carries little meaning. This chain links TRBV6-5 with TRBJ2-7, with D unclear. V gave up 0 bases and J gave up 6 bases, with 9 bases separating them. The CDR3 is 13 amino acids. Germline V lookup: CDR1 MNHEY, CDR2 SVGAGI. CDR3 residues: CASSYSSPSEQYF. The CDR3 region has the DNA TGTGCCAGCAGTTACTCGTCCCCTAGCGAGCAGTACTTC.

In this sample, this clonotype turned up many times. Within a library made for alpha chains, this beta chain is off target, and its count is uninformative. This CDR3 is CASSFTGTGTYEQYF. The DNA of the CDR3 is TGTGCCAGCAGTTTCACCGGGACAGGAACCTACGAGCAGTACTTC. The J gene is TRBJ2-7, the V gene TRBV28; 8 nucleotides align to TRBD1. The ends lost 3 bases at V and 2 bases at J; junction bases unmatched: 6. Per germline, CDR1 MDHEN and CDR2 SYDVKM. This CDR3 contains 15 residues.

This clonotype is deemed medium-sized. This beta chain lies outside the target of a library built for alpha chains; its clone size means little. Here the CDR3 reads CATRFASGRFEQFF. The CDR3, as DNA: TGTGCCACCAGATTTGCTAGCGGGAGGTTTGAGCAGTTCTTC. The chain is built from TRBV15 and TRBJ2-1; 11 bases match TRBD2. The V gene's germline CDR1 is LNHNV and CDR2 YYDKDF (reference sequence). The CDR3 is made up of 14 amino acids. Unmatched junction bases numbered 7, after V lost 6 bases and J lost 9 bases.

This clonotype was seen ten or more times. This beta chain slipped into a library made for alpha chains as a stray read, so its size is not meaningful. The gene calls are TRBV20-1 and TRBJ2-7, with D perhaps matching TRBD2 (5 bases). The CDR3 loop spans 14 amino acids. The germline V gene has CDR1 DFQATT and CDR2 SNEGSKA (reference sequence). The V end lost 0 bases, the J end lost 5 bases, and 14 bases lay between the germline ends. CDR3 nucleotide sequence: TGCAGTGCTAGAGATGTACTAGAGGCTAACGAGCAGTACTTC. It translates to CSARDVLEANEQYF.

This clonotype is judged medium-sized (0.01 to 0.1%). A library made for alpha chains picked up this beta chain off target, so its size means little. The rearrangement joins TRBV27 to TRBJ2-1; 7 positions agree with TRBD1. Germline loops: CDR1 MNHEY, CDR2 SMNVEV (reference sequence). This CDR3 has 15 residues. Trimming at V came to 5 bases and at J to 3 bases, leaving 7 bases not matched to a gene. CDR3 amino acids: CASSVGGGGYNEQFF. CDR3 bases: TGTGCCAGCAGTGTAGGGGGCGGCGGCTACAATGAGCAGTTCTTC.

This clonotype showed up many times. For a library built for alpha chains, this beta chain is a stray read; little rests on its size. V gene TRBV20-1 combines with J gene TRBJ2-3; perhaps TRBD1 as D (6 bases). The germline CDR1 and CDR2 sequences are DFQATT and SNEGSKA (reference sequence). This CDR3 contains 15 residues. The ends were cut back, 4 bases at V and 1 base at J, with 15 bases in the middle. In DNA form, the CDR3 reads TGCAGTGCTAACCTCCGGGACATCGGCACAGATACGCAGTATTTT. It yields the protein CSANLRDIGTDTQYF.

Many counts were recorded for this clonotype. Little can be read into the size of this beta chain, an off-target read in a library designed for alpha chains. The rearrangement links TRBV10-3 to TRBJ2-7, with 7 bases fitting TRBD2. The germline V gene encodes CDR1 ENHRY and CDR2 SYGVKD. With V trimmed by 2 bases and J by 2 bases, 12 bases remained unmatched. This CDR3 comprises 17 residues. This CDR3 is CAISENGSGGGAYEQYF. The CDR3, as DNA: TGTGCCATCAGTGAGAACGGGTCCGGCGGGGGTGCCTACGAGCAGTACTTC.

This clonotype was observed many times. Little can be read into the size of this beta chain, an off-target read in a library designed for alpha chains. V gene TRBV29-1 combines with J gene TRBJ2-7; unclear D gene. The V end lost 4 bases, the J end lost 3 bases, and 13 bases lay between the germline ends. This CDR3 is built from 13 residues. CDR1 SQVTM and CDR2 ANQGSEA come from the germline V gene. The DNA of the CDR3 is TGCAGCGTTGTGGCCCCAGGAGTCTACGAGCAGTACTTC. Translated, it gives CSVVAPGVYEQYF.

This clonotype occurred many times. Since it is a stray read in a library aimed at alpha chains, this beta chain has a size that is not meaningful. V and J are TRBV6-1 and TRBJ2-1, with D possibly matching TRBD2 (5 bases). Per germline, CDR1 MNHNS and CDR2 SASEGT. The CDR3 spans 13 residues. Trimming removed 8 bases from V and 4 bases from J, with 12 bases in between. The CDR3, as DNA: TGTGCCAGCCTCCTTAGCGTGTACAATGAGCAGTTCTTC. This gives the protein CASLLSVYNEQFF.

This clonotype was recorded many times. This beta chain came through as a stray read in a library set up for alpha chains, and its size says little. The chain recombines TRBV20-1 with TRBJ2-3; tentatively, D is TRBD2 (6 bases). The CDR3 is 14 residues long. V was clipped by 5 bases and J by 4 bases, with 16 bases between them. Germline CDR1 DFQATT, CDR2 SNEGSKA (reference sequence). CDR3 bases: TGCAGTGCTTACGACCCAGGAGGGGCAGATACGCAGTATTTT. Translation: CSAYDPGGADTQYF.